One and the same sample provided the 26 T cell receptor beta chains below, sequenced in a study of lymphopenia after photon versus proton radiotherapy. The repertoire was sequenced with immunoSEQ multiplex PCR; TCRdb's copy has only in-frame clones and lacks some. The repertoire has around 27,000 clones, roughly 90% of them found once; the top ten carry around 0.82%. The specimen was peripheral blood, collected from a patient treated with photon-based radiotherapy. The origin of the receptors is a woman between 45 and 65 years old with cholangiocarcinoma.

This clone turned up a few times. CDR3 in amino acids: CASSSDRSLRSLHF. CDR3 nucleotide sequence: TGTGCCAGCAGCTCGGACCGATCTCTGAGATCCCTCCACTTT. The chain links TRBV5-8 to TRBJ1-6; no firm D call. CDR3 length equals 14 residues. Germline assignment: CDR1 SGHTS and CDR2 YDEGEE. V gave up 3 bases and J gave up 14 bases, with 18 bases separating them.

The chain recombines TRBV6-5 with TRBJ1-4; D may be TRBD1 (6 bases). V was shortened by 0 bases and J by 8 bases, with 7 bases between the two germline ends. The CDR3 has 13 residues. The germline CDR1 and CDR2 sequences are MNHEY and SVGAGI. DNA of the CDR3: TGTGCCAGCAGTTACTCGCAGGGGGAAAAACTGTTTTTT. Residues: CASSYSQGEKLFF.

The rearrangement uses TRBV21-1 and TRBJ1-5. TRBV21-1 is deemed a pseudogene. The CDR3 length is 15 residues. CDR3 nucleotide sequence: TGTGCCAGCAGCAACCCAGTGGGGGGGAATCAGCCCCAGCATTTT. Its translation is CASSNPVGGNQPQHF.

This chain uses TRBV15 with TRBJ1-3; a possible D gene is TRBD1 (5 bases). Deletions cut 3 bases from V and 4 bases from J, with 16 bases between. CDR1 and CDR2 (germline): LNHNV, YYDKDF (reference sequence). The CDR3 extends over 16 amino acids. Written as DNA, the CDR3 is TGTGCCACCAGCAGTTCTCCGTCGGGGCCCGGAAACACCATATATTTT. It codes for CATSSSPSGPGNTIYF.

J is TRBJ2-2 and V is TRBV10-3; 7 bases agree with TRBD2. Germline loops: CDR1 ENHRY, CDR2 SYGVKD. V trimming: 6 bases; J trimming: 0 bases; junction bases outside the gene matches: 13. The CDR3 has 18 residues. CDR3 in amino acids: CAISHQRGKGSNTGELFF. The CDR3 nucleotides are TGTGCCATCAGCCACCAGCGGGGCAAGGGTTCGAACACCGGGGAGCTGTTTTTT.

This chain's CDR3 is CASSPPPSGDNYYEQYF. The CDR3 DNA reads TGTGCCAGCAGCCCCCCCCCTAGCGGAGATAACTACTACGAGCAGTACTTC. The chain joins TRBV11-2 to TRBJ2-7; 7 nucleotides line up with TRBD2. Germline trimming cut 5 bases from V and 3 bases from J; bases unmatched to any gene: 16. Germline V gene sequence: CDR1 SGHAT, CDR2 FQNNGV. The CDR3 runs to 17 residues.

This chain links TRBV19 with TRBJ1-1; D is unresolved. Germline CDR1 and CDR2: LNHDA and SQIVND (reference sequence). Trimming left V 7 bases short and J 0 bases short, with 21 bases between. The CDR3 has 17 amino acids. For the CDR3, the DNA is TGTGCCAGTACCCCCGGCGACGTCTCATTCATGAACACTGAAGCTTTCTTT. This encodes CASTPGDVSFMNTEAFF.

This clone was counted a few times. V usage is TRBV7-2 and J usage is TRBJ1-2; D is uncertain. Germline V gives CDR1 SGHTA, CDR2 FQGNSA. The V and J ends lost 4 bases and 4 bases respectively, with 7 bases between them. The CDR3 contains 12 residues. The CDR3 sequence: CASSYDGYGYTF. In DNA, the CDR3 is TGTGCCAGCAGCTACGACGGCTATGGCTACACCTTC.

This clone was observed a few times. The J gene is TRBJ1-2, the V gene TRBV4-3; a weak D match, TRBD1 (6 bases). Trimming took 8 bases from V and 4 from J, leaving 23 bases between them. CDR3 length: 16 amino acids. The V gene's germline CDR1 is LGHNA and CDR2 YSLEER. The CDR3 DNA reads TGCGCCAGCCTCTCGGGGGGGGCCAAGGCTAGCTATGGCTACACCTTC. Protein: CASLSGGAKASYGYTF.

This clone was recorded once. The gene calls are TRBV19 and TRBJ2-2; D might be TRBD2 (6 bases). Trimming removed 5 bases at V and 5 bases at J, with 12 bases between. The CDR3 is 14 amino acids. CDR1 is LNHDA and CDR2 is SQIVND in the germline V gene (reference sequence). CDR3 in DNA: TGTGCCAGTAGTCCTACCGGGGGTACCGGGGAGCTGTTTTTT. It is translated as CASSPTGGTGELFF.

The rearrangement links TRBV30 to TRBJ2-1; 8 bases are a match to TRBD2. CDR3 length equals 15 residues. The V gene's germline CDR1 is GTSNPN and CDR2 SVGIG (reference sequence). With 0 bases clipped from V and 3 bases from J, the junction kept 4 bases outside the gene matches. In DNA form, the CDR3 reads TGTGCCTGGAGTGTCACGGGGGGGGTCTACAATGAGCAGTTCTTC. This codes for CAWSVTGGVYNEQFF.

The gene calls are TRBV6-5 and TRBJ1-2, with no clear D. With 2 bases removed from V and 2 bases from J, the gap between germline ends came to 9 bases. In germline, CDR1 is MNHEY, CDR2 SVGAGI. The CDR3 is 14 amino acids. The DNA of the CDR3 is TGTGCCAGCAGTTACCATCAGGAGAACTATGGCTACACCTTC. As protein: CASSYHQENYGYTF.

The V call is TRBV29-1, the J call TRBJ1-4; no clear D. Trimming shortened V by 8 bases and J by 8 bases, and 12 bases separated the two germline ends. CDR1 and CDR2 (germline): SQVTM, ANQGSEA. The length of the CDR3 is 11 residues. DNA of the CDR3: TGCAGCACCCGGTCCGGCGAAAAACTGTTTTTT. Its translation is CSTRSGEKLFF.

The chain carries TRBV7-8 and TRBJ1-2, with D perhaps TRBD1 (6 bases). Germline V lookup: CDR1 SGHVS, CDR2 FQNEAQ. V dropped 1 base and J dropped 8 bases, with 14 bases sitting between them. The CDR3 covers 14 residues. The CDR3 bases are TGTGCCAGCAGCTTAGATACAGGGCGAGTGGGCTACACCTTC. As protein: CASSLDTGRVGYTF.

The chain combines TRBV5-4 with TRBJ2-7; possible D gene TRBD1, 7 bases. This CDR3 has 19 residues. Per germline, CDR1 SGHNT and CDR2 YYREEE (reference sequence). V was shortened by 4 bases and J by 3 bases, with 29 bases between the two germline ends. For the CDR3, the DNA is TGTGCCAGCAGCCCCCAGGAGGGGGCCTACGGCGGGTCAGACTACGAGCAGTACTTC. Its translation is CASSPQEGAYGGSDYEQYF. The whole variable domain, filled in from reference TRBV5-4 and TRBJ2-7, reads ETGVTQSPTHLIKTRGQQVTLRCSSQSGHNTVSWYQQALGQGPQFIFQYYREEENGRGNFPPRFSGLQFPNYSSELNVNALELDDSALYLCASSPQEGAYGGSDYEQYFGPGTRLTVT.

The J gene is TRBJ2-7, the V gene TRBV21-1; TRBD1 reflects the table's D call only, with no check against the DNA. TRBV21-1 is reported as a pseudogene. This CDR3 spans 15 amino acids. The CDR3 nucleotides read TGTGCCAGCCCTCCCAGGGCCAAGTATTCCTACGAGCAGTACTTC. This gives the protein CASPPRAKYSYEQYF.

The CDR3 sequence: CASLGSSYEQYF. The CDR3 nucleotides are TGTGCTAGTCTAGGTAGCTCCTACGAGCAGTACTTC. V is TRBV12-5 and J is TRBJ2-7; no definite D call. CDR1 and CDR2 (germline): LGHNT, FRNRAP. Trimming shortened V by 8 bases and J by 0 bases, and 8 bases separated the two germline ends. The CDR3 has 12 residues.

V usage is TRBV9 and J usage is TRBJ1-6; D unresolved. V was clipped by 3 bases and J by 9 bases, with 22 bases between them. The CDR3 runs 17 residues. The germline V gene has CDR1 SGDLS and CDR2 YYNGEE. CDR3 amino acids: CASSASQAGSASSPLHF. The CDR3 nucleotides are TGTGCCAGCAGCGCGAGTCAGGCGGGGTCTGCGAGTTCACCCCTCCACTTT.

The chain is built from TRBV2 and TRBJ2-4; D not resolved. V was cut by 4 bases and J by 9 bases, with 7 bases left in between. The CDR3 is 11 amino acids. CDR1 and CDR2 from the germline V gene are SNHLY and FYNNEI. CDR3 sequence reads: CASSVEAIQYF. CDR3 bases: TGTGCCAGCAGTGTCGAGGCCATTCAGTACTTC.

The CDR3 loop is CAIRTSGGLNTGELFF. The CDR3 DNA reads as TGTGCCATCAGGACTAGCGGGGGCCTGAACACCGGGGAGCTGTTTTTT. This chain links TRBV10-3 with TRBJ2-2; TRBD2 aligns across 12 bases. CDR1 ENHRY and CDR2 SYGVKD come from the germline V gene. After removal of 6 bases from V and 1 base from J, the junction contained 3 bases not matched to a gene. The CDR3 runs 16 residues.

A few counts support this clone. CDR3 in DNA: TGTGCCAGCAGCTCAGACAGGGGGAATTCACCCCTCCACTTT. This gives the protein CASSSDRGNSPLHF. The J gene is TRBJ1-6, the V gene TRBV7-6; TRBD1 aligns across 9 bases. Germline values: CDR1 SGHVS, CDR2 FNYEAQ. There are 14 residues in the CDR3. Germline trimming cut 4 bases from V and 7 bases from J; bases unmatched to any gene: 2.

J is TRBJ2-3 and V is TRBV7-8; 11 bases are a match to TRBD1. CDR3 length equals 16 residues. CDR1 SGHVS and CDR2 FQNEAQ come from the germline V gene. V lost 5 bases to trimming and J lost 3 bases; unmatched junction nucleotides: 7. The CDR3: CASSPRDRGLTDTQYF. The CDR3 DNA sequence: TGTGCCAGCAGCCCTAGGGACAGGGGGTTGACAGATACGCAGTATTTT.

The chain couples TRBV20-1 to TRBJ2-7; D gene uncertain. The V and J ends lost 2 bases and 0 bases respectively, with 2 bases between them. The V gene's germline CDR1 is DFQATT and CDR2 SNEGSKA (reference sequence). This CDR3 is built from 11 residues. The CDR3 sequence is CSARPSYEQYF. The DNA for the CDR3 is TGCAGTGCTAGACCCTCCTACGAGCAGTACTTC.

CDR3 sequence (DNA): TGTGCCAGCAGCTCGCCCGGGCCCTCCCTGGGGAATGAAAAACTGTTTTTT. It is translated as CASSSPGPSLGNEKLFF. The gene calls are TRBV11-2 and TRBJ1-4; the D is unclear. Trimming removed 4 bases from V and 5 bases from J, with 20 bases in between. Germline V gene lookup returns CDR1 SGHAT and CDR2 FQNNGV. The CDR3 contains 17 residues.

Within the sample, this clone is medium-sized. The gene calls are TRBV9 and TRBJ1-1, with TRBD1 matching 11 bases. V lost 0 bases, J lost 6 bases, and 1 base stayed unmatched. The CDR3 runs to 14 residues. The germline gives CDR1 SGDLS, CDR2 YYNGEE. CDR3 protein: CASSVGTGGSEAFF. CDR3 DNA: TGTGCCAGCAGCGTAGGGACAGGGGGCTCTGAAGCTTTCTTT. The full variable domain, rest sourced from reference TRBV9 and TRBJ1-1, is DSGVTQTPKHLITATGQRVTLRCSPRSGDLSVYWYQQSLDQGLQFLIQYYNGEERAKGNILERFSAQQFPDLHSELNLSSLELGDSALYFCASSVGTGGSEAFFGQGTRLTVV.

V gene TRBV4-3 combines with J gene TRBJ1-1; D gene unclear. The CDR3 length is 15 residues. Germline V gives CDR1 LGHNA, CDR2 YSLEER. The V and J ends lost 1 base and 1 base respectively, with 10 bases between them. CDR3 amino acids: CASSQGLEGNTEAFF. CDR3 DNA sequence: TGCGCCAGCAGCCAAGGTCTTGAAGGGAACACTGAAGCTTTCTTT.